The clone carrying this TCR beta chain came up many times. No antigen is known for it. The data are from a study of T cells in Graves' hyperthyroidism and ophthalmopathy. Overall study results and limits: The model forecast ophthalmopathy, anticipating it by a median around 6.5 months before onset.

The study excluded patients with uncontrolled infection, other autoimmune disease, pregnancy or lactation. TCR beta CDR3 regions were amplified from RNA. First-round RT-PCR targeting the TCR CDR3 was performed with the HTBI primer set. TCRdb reanalysed the multiplex PCR reads using MiXCR and keeps one entry per CDR3 protein. Here the sample spans about 270,000 distinct CDR3 sequences, approximately 20% being singletons. V lost 4 bases to trimming and J lost 6 bases, with 19 bases between them. Germline assignment: CDR1 SGHRS and CDR2 YFSETQ. This CDR3 is 15 amino acids long. This chain uses TRBV5-1 with TRBJ1-1; a weak D match, TRBD1 (5 bases). This clonotype was sampled from a man younger than 45 with Graves' ophthalmopathy. Sequenced: blood. CDR3 sequence: CASSQRYGGFAEAFF. The CDR3 DNA sequence: TGCGCCAGCAGCCAACGGTACGGGGGTTTCGCTGAAGCTTTCTTT.